The 5 T cell receptor beta chains below come from one sample, sequenced in a study of cytotoxic CD8 clonotypes in ibrutinib-treated CLL. Clones were read by immunoSEQ multiplex PCR, and TCRdb kept only the in-frame ones, dropping some. This table holds approximately 190,000 clones, approximately 75% found once. Specimen: PBMCs, collected after 12 months of ibrutinib treatment. The source of these receptors is a human donor with chronic lymphocytic leukemia.

V gene TRBV5-6 combines with J gene TRBJ1-1, with D perhaps matching TRBD1 (5 bases). The CDR3 length is 15 residues. V gave up 0 bases and J gave up 1 base, with 10 bases separating them. Germline-derived CDR1 and CDR2 are SGHDT and YYEEEE. The CDR3 protein is CASSLVWDPNTEAFF. CDR3 nucleotides: TGTGCCAGCAGCTTGGTATGGGACCCGAACACTGAAGCTTTCTTT.

This clone was found once. The rearrangement links TRBV27 to TRBJ1-1, with 10 bases aligning to TRBD1. V shed 7 bases and J 4 bases; nucleotides not matched to a gene: 6. Germline V gene sequence: CDR1 MNHEY, CDR2 SMNVEV (reference sequence). The CDR3 runs 14 residues. Here the CDR3 DNA reads TGTGCCAGCATAAGACAGGGGGCGAGCACTGAAGCTTTCTTT. Its translation: CASIRQGASTEAFF.

The chain combines TRBV7-9 with TRBJ2-1, with a tentative D call TRBD2 (6 bases). Trimming took 4 bases from V and 4 from J, leaving 20 bases between them. The germline gives CDR1 SEHNR, CDR2 FQNEAQ (reference sequence). The CDR3 runs to 17 residues. CDR3 in amino acids: CASSSDIGRDRYNEQFF. CDR3 sequence (DNA): TGTGCCAGCAGCTCCGATATCGGGAGAGACCGGTACAATGAGCAGTTCTTC.

CDR3 DNA: TGTGCCAGCAGCTTTCGACAGGGCGGTTACGAGCAGTACTTC. Protein: CASSFRQGGYEQYF. The chain couples TRBV7-6 to TRBJ2-7; TRBD1 agrees at 7 bases. The CDR3 is 14 amino acids. Germline assignment: CDR1 SGHVS and CDR2 FNYEAQ. J gave up 4 bases and V 3 bases, and 6 bases lay outside the gene matches.

The chain joins TRBV19 to TRBJ1-2; D call uncertain. Looked up from germline, CDR1 is LNHDA and CDR2 is SQIVND (reference sequence). The CDR3 spans 12 residues. V was clipped by 6 bases and J by 0 bases, with 5 bases between them. CDR3 nucleotide sequence: TGTGCCAGTAGGGGTGCTAACTATGGCTACACCTTC. Translation: CASRGANYGYTF.